This passage covers 30 T cell receptor beta chains from one sample sequenced in a study of T cell clonotyping in hematopoietic cell transplantation. The repertoire was sequenced with immunoSEQ multiplex PCR; TCRdb's copy has only in-frame clones and lacks some. The table has 25,000 to 30,000 clones, 60% to 85% seen once. Time point reported: recipient sample about 28 days before transplant, after cytoreduction. The sequenced sample was peripheral blood mononuclear cells, obtained before stem cell transplant. The source of these receptors is a woman under 40 with chronic myeloid leukemia. Some clones in this sample may be carry-over from other donors' samples.

J is TRBJ1-3 and V is TRBV30; D not resolved. V gave up 0 bases and J gave up 0 bases, with 6 bases separating them. The CDR3 runs to 14 residues. Germline assignment: CDR1 GTSNPN and CDR2 SVGIG (reference sequence). The CDR3 here is CAWSVGNSGNTIYF. As DNA, the CDR3 is TGTGCCTGGAGTGTCGGCAACTCTGGAAACACCATATATTTT.

The chain joins TRBV28 to TRBJ2-1; TRBD1 agrees at 10 bases. Germline trimming cut 3 bases from V and 7 bases from J; bases unmatched to any gene: 6. CDR1 MDHEN and CDR2 SYDVKM come from the germline V gene. This CDR3 is 15 amino acids long. In nucleotides, the CDR3 is TGTGCCAGCAGTTTCAGGGGACAGGGGTGGAATGAGCAGTTCTTC. This sequence encodes CASSFRGQGWNEQFF.

The CDR3 loop is CASSSRGQPPNYGYTF. CDR3 nucleotide sequence: TGTGCCAGTAGTTCCCGAGGACAGCCACCTAACTATGGCTACACCTTC. The chain combines TRBV19 with TRBJ1-2, with a possible D match to TRBD1 (6 bases). With 5 bases removed from V and 0 bases from J, the gap between germline ends came to 16 bases. In germline, CDR1 is LNHDA, CDR2 SQIVND (reference sequence). CDR3 length: 16 amino acids.

The CDR3 sequence is CASKPGQGFDEQYF. CDR3 DNA: TGTGCCAGCAAGCCGGGACAGGGTTTCGACGAGCAGTACTTC. The J gene is TRBJ2-7, the V gene TRBV5-6; 9 nucleotides agree with TRBD1. Germline values: CDR1 SGHDT, CDR2 YYEEEE. V lost 6 bases and J lost 5; bases outside the gene matches: 9. The CDR3 covers 14 residues.

This rearrangement joins TRBV6-5 to TRBJ1-1; D is undetermined. The CDR3 contains 13 residues. CDR1 MNHEY and CDR2 SVGAGI come from the germline V gene. V was shortened by 1 base and J by 2 bases, with 5 bases between the two germline ends. The CDR3 DNA reads as TGTGCCAGCAGTTACTGGTACAACACTGAAGCTTTCTTT. Translating it yields CASSYWYNTEAFF.

The chain has TRBV27 and TRBJ1-4; D not certain. The length of the CDR3 is 13 residues. The V and J ends lost 6 bases and 7 bases respectively, with 12 bases between them. Germline assignment: CDR1 MNHEY and CDR2 SMNVEV (reference sequence). Written as DNA, the CDR3 is TGTGCCAGCAGAGCCGCTTTCGGTGAAAAACTGTTTTTT. Its protein product is CASRAAFGEKLFF.

This clone was detected only once. The chain recombines TRBV4-1 with TRBJ1-6; perhaps TRBD1 as D (5 bases). This CDR3 has 15 amino acids. Trimming shortened V by 1 base and J by 9 bases, and 13 bases separated the two germline ends. Germline CDR1 reads MGHRA; CDR2 reads YSYEKL. The CDR3 region is CASSQGPGSSSPLHF. The CDR3 bases are TGCGCCAGCAGCCAAGGTCCAGGGAGTAGTTCACCCCTCCACTTT.

The table lists this clone with a few counts. The chain links TRBV5-1 to TRBJ2-2; D not certain. Per germline, CDR1 SGHRS and CDR2 YFSETQ. The CDR3 has 12 residues. Trimming cost V 4 bases and J 10 bases, with 11 bases left between them. The chain's CDR3 is CASSLVVEELFF. DNA of the CDR3: TGCGCCAGCAGCCTGGTTGTGGAGGAGCTGTTTTTT.

The chain uses TRBV6-1 and TRBJ2-3; D unclear. The CDR3 sequence is 12 residues long. Germline CDR1 and CDR2: MNHNS and SASEGT. Trimming shortened V by 8 bases and J by 3 bases, and 9 bases separated the two germline ends. CDR3 DNA: TGTGCCAGCGATGATTGGACAGATACGCAGTATTTT. It yields the protein CASDDWTDTQYF.

This chain uses TRBV11-2 with TRBJ2-1; no definite D call. Germline-derived CDR1 and CDR2 are SGHAT and FQNNGV. V dropped 1 base and J dropped 9 bases, with 13 bases sitting between them. The CDR3 is 14 amino acids. The CDR3 protein is CASSLVDSGGEQFF. CDR3 nucleotide sequence: TGTGCCAGCAGCTTAGTAGACTCCGGCGGTGAGCAGTTCTTC. Complete variable domain (other parts from reference TRBV11-2 and TRBJ2-1): EAGVAQSPRYKIIEKRQSVAFWCNPISGHATLYWYQQILGQGPKLLIQFQNNGVVDDSQLPKDRFSAERLKGVDSTLKIQPAKLEDSAVYLCASSLVDSGGEQFFGPGTRLTVL.

This clone appeared a single time. This chain connects TRBV7-3 to TRBJ1-1; no definite D call. Germline-derived CDR1 and CDR2 are SGHTA and FQGTGA. V was trimmed by 2 bases and J by 0 bases, leaving 10 bases between them. CDR3 length: 15 amino acids. The CDR3 spells CASSLSPAMNTEAFF. As DNA, the CDR3 is TGTGCCAGCAGCTTATCCCCAGCTATGAACACTGAAGCTTTCTTT.

The V and J genes are TRBV9 and TRBJ1-1; a possible D gene is TRBD1 (6 bases). The CDR3 sequence is 15 residues long. In germline, CDR1 is SGDLS, CDR2 YYNGEE. Trimming stripped 1 base from V and 0 bases from J, with 10 bases between. The CDR3 sequence is CASSVSGVMNTEAFF. CDR3 DNA sequence: TGTGCCAGCAGCGTATCAGGGGTCATGAACACTGAAGCTTTCTTT.

The rearrangement links TRBV27 to TRBJ1-5, with D tentatively TRBD1 (6 bases). V shed 7 bases and J shed 2 bases, with 12 bases lying between them. CDR1 and CDR2 (germline): MNHEY, SMNVEV (reference sequence). CDR3 length: 14 amino acids. The CDR3, as DNA: TGTGCCAGCAACTCCGGGGGCGGCAATCAGCCCCAGCATTTT. Translated, it gives CASNSGGGNQPQHF.

The rearrangement uses TRBV7-2 and TRBJ1-1, with D hard to call. The CDR3 covers 15 residues. Germline CDR1 SGHTA, CDR2 FQGNSA. V was pared by 6 bases and J by 0 bases, with 14 bases between. CDR3: CASSSNLGVNTEAFF. The CDR3 DNA reads as TGTGCCAGCAGTTCAAACCTCGGGGTGAACACTGAAGCTTTCTTT.

The V and J genes are TRBV5-1 and TRBJ2-1; no reliable D call. This CDR3 is 13 amino acids long. Germline V CDR1 and CDR2: SGHRS, YFSETQ. Trimming stripped 4 bases from V and 2 bases from J, with 7 bases between. This chain's CDR3 is CASSRVAYNEQFF. CDR3 in DNA: TGCGCCAGCAGCAGGGTGGCCTACAATGAGCAGTTCTTC.

The CDR3 nucleotides read TGTGCCAGCAGCTTGGGTGGGAAGCGGGGGGGTTACAATGAGCAGTTCTTC. This translates into CASSLGGKRGGYNEQFF. The gene calls are TRBV5-6 and TRBJ2-1, with 10 bases aligning to TRBD2. This CDR3 is built from 17 residues. J gave up 4 bases and V 0 bases, and 7 bases lay outside the gene matches. From germline, CDR1 is SGHDT and CDR2 YYEEEE.

The table lists this clone with a few counts. The V call is TRBV5-8, the J call TRBJ1-5; D may be TRBD1 (5 bases). Between the trimmed V and J ends, which lost 4 bases and 6 bases, there was a span of 17 bases. The CDR3 sequence is 15 residues long. Germline assignment: CDR1 SGHTS and CDR2 YDEGEE. CDR3 sequence: CASSVGARASQPQHF. Written as DNA, the CDR3 is TGTGCCAGCAGCGTCGGGGCCAGGGCGAGTCAGCCCCAGCATTTT. The full variable domain, with the rest looked up from reference TRBV5-8 and TRBJ1-5, is EAGVTQSPTHLIKTRGQQATLRCSPISGHTSVYWYQQALGLGLQFLLWYDEGEERNRGNFPPRFSGRQFPNYSSELNVNALELEDSALYLCASSVGARASQPQHFGDGTRLSIL.

The rearrangement uses TRBV5-6 and TRBJ2-1; a weak D match, TRBD2 (6 bases). The V end was cut by 4 bases, the J end by 5 bases, with 16 bases between. Germline V CDR1 and CDR2: SGHDT, YYEEEE. The CDR3 loop spans 15 amino acids. CDR3 DNA: TGTGCCAGCAGCGTGCCCGGGGGTAAGAACAATGAGCAGTTCTTC. Residues: CASSVPGGKNNEQFF. The entire variable domain, with the rest obtained from reference TRBV5-6 and TRBJ2-1, is as follows: DAGVTQSPTHLIKTRGQQVTLRCSPKSGHDTVSWYQQALGQGPQFIFQYYEEEERQRGNFPDRFSGHQFPNYSSELNVNALLLGDSALYLCASSVPGGKNNEQFFGPGTRLTVL.

The rearrangement joins TRBV6-1 to TRBJ1-2; D gene ambiguous. V lost 1 base and J 7 bases, leaving 13 bases between the germline ends. This CDR3 is 14 amino acids long. CDR1 and CDR2 from the germline V gene are MNHNS and SASEGT. CDR3 bases: TGTGCCAGCAGTGAAGGGGCATCGGCCATTGGCTACACCTTC. Its translation is CASSEGASAIGYTF.

This clone has a single count. The rearrangement uses TRBV25-1 and TRBJ2-5; D is uncertain. The ends were cut back, 4 bases at V and 5 bases at J, with 8 bases in the middle. CDR3 length: 12 amino acids. CDR1 is MGHDK and CDR2 is SYGVNS in the germline V gene. CDR3 in DNA: TGTGCCAGCAGTGTCGGAAGGGAGACCCAGTACTTC. Protein: CASSVGRETQYF.

The chain links TRBV6-5 to TRBJ2-7; perhaps TRBD1 as D (6 bases). Germline loops: CDR1 MNHEY, CDR2 SVGAGI. The germline V and J ends were trimmed by 8 bases and 2 bases, with 16 bases remaining between them. The CDR3 consists of 14 residues. The CDR3 DNA sequence: TGTGCCAGCTCCAGTGGGACACAAACCTACGAGCAGTACTTC. Encoded protein: CASSSGTQTYEQYF.

V gene TRBV9 combines with J gene TRBJ1-3; no firm D call. From germline, CDR1 is SGDLS and CDR2 YYNGEE. The CDR3 totals 15 residues. Trimming removed 2 bases at V and 0 bases at J, with 9 bases between. In nucleotides, the CDR3 is TGTGCCAGCAGCGTTAGGGCAGCCTCTGGAAACACCATATATTTT. It yields the protein CASSVRAASGNTIYF.

This chain links TRBV28 with TRBJ1-5; D is possibly TRBD1 (5 bases). The CDR3 has 15 amino acids. V was clipped by 6 bases and J by 2 bases, with 14 bases between them. Germline CDR1 is MDHEN and CDR2 is SYDVKM. The CDR3 coding sequence is TGTGCCAGCAGCTGGGGGGGTTCTGGCAATCAGCCCCAGCATTTT. Translating gives CASSWGGSGNQPQHF.

V usage is TRBV19 and J usage is TRBJ2-5; tentative D call: TRBD1 (5 bases). Germline V gene sequence: CDR1 LNHDA, CDR2 SQIVND (reference sequence). Trimming removed 5 bases from V and 1 base from J, with 8 bases in between. This CDR3 region has 13 residues. In DNA, the CDR3 is TGTGCCAGTAGTTCCGACAGCCAAGAGACCCAGTACTTC. Its translation: CASSSDSQETQYF.

This chain uses TRBV30 with TRBJ1-2, with D perhaps matching TRBD1 (6 bases). Trimming removed 1 base from V and 2 bases from J, with 14 bases in between. The CDR3 contains 15 residues. Per the germline V gene, CDR1 is GTSNPN and CDR2 is SVGIG (reference sequence). CDR3 protein: CAWSDVRGKNYGYTF. DNA of the CDR3: TGTGCCTGGAGTGATGTGAGGGGGAAAAACTATGGCTACACCTTC. Looking up the rest from reference TRBV30 and TRBJ1-2 gives the full variable domain: SQTIHQWPATLVQPVGSPLSLECTVEGTSNPNLYWYRQAAGRGLQLLFYSVGIGQISSEVPQNLSASRPQDRQFILSSKKLLLSDSGFYLCAWSDVRGKNYGYTFGSGTRLTVV.

CDR3: CASSSGGTGLGYTF. DNA for the CDR3: TGTGCCAGCAGCTCAGGAGGGACAGGGCTTGGCTACACCTTC. The chain has TRBV7-2 and TRBJ1-2; 9 bases agree with TRBD1. The germline gives CDR1 SGHTA, CDR2 FQGNSA. V gave up 4 bases and J gave up 7 bases; unmatched junction bases: 7. The CDR3 runs 14 residues.

This clone came up once. This chain connects TRBV6-5 to TRBJ1-6; 7 nucleotides align to TRBD1. This CDR3 is built from 15 residues. V lost 4 bases to trimming and J lost 8 bases; unmatched junction nucleotides: 8. Looked up from germline, CDR1 is MNHEY and CDR2 is SVGAGI. Here the CDR3 DNA reads TGTGCCAGCAGTTTTGCGACAGGGACGGATTCACCCCTCCACTTT. Its translation is CASSFATGTDSPLHF.

The J gene is TRBJ2-5, the V gene TRBV5-1; no clear D. This CDR3 comprises 13 residues. CDR1 is SGHRS, CDR2 YFSETQ, per germline. V was pared by 2 bases and J by 1 base, with 6 bases between. Here the CDR3 DNA reads TGCGCCAGCAGCTTCCTGAGCCAAGAGACCCAGTACTTC. Translated: CASSFLSQETQYF.

By share, this clone counts as medium-sized. CDR3 coding DNA: TGTGCCAGCACCAGGACAGGGGATGGAAACACCATATATTTT. It codes for CASTRTGDGNTIYF. The chain has TRBV7-9 and TRBJ1-3; 9 nucleotides line up with TRBD1. Germline-derived CDR1 and CDR2 are SEHNR and FQNEAQ (reference sequence). V shed 7 bases and J 3 bases; nucleotides not matched to a gene: 4. This CDR3 is 14 amino acids long.

V usage is TRBV5-4 and J usage is TRBJ1-2, with 7 positions matching TRBD1. V was pared by 0 bases and J by 7 bases, with 9 bases of the junction left unmatched. Germline V lookup: CDR1 SGHNT, CDR2 YYREEE (reference sequence). This CDR3 has 15 residues. In DNA, the CDR3 is TGTGCCAGCAGCTTGGACGGGCAGGGGGATGTTGGCTACACCTTC. It yields the protein CASSLDGQGDVGYTF. Supplemented by reference TRBV5-4 and TRBJ1-2, the full variable domain reads ETGVTQSPTHLIKTRGQQVTLRCSSQSGHNTVSWYQQALGQGPQFIFQYYREEENGRGNFPPRFSGLQFPNYSSELNVNALELDDSALYLCASSLDGQGDVGYTFGSGTRLTVV.